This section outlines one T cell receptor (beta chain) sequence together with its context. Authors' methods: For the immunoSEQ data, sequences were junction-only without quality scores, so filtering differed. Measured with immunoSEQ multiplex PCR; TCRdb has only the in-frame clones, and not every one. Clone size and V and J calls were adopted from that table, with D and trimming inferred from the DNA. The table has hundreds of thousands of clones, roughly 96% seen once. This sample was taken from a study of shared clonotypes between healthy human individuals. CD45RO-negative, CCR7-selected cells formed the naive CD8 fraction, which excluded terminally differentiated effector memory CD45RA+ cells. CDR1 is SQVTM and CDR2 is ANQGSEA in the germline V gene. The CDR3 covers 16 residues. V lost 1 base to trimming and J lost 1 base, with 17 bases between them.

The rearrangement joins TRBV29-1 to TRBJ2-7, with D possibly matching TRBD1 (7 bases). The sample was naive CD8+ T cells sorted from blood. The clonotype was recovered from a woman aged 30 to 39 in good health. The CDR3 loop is CSVEGQGGRGSYEQYF. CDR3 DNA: TGCAGCGTTGAAGGCCAGGGGGGCAGGGGGTCCTACGAGCAGTACTTC.